This T cell receptor beta chain was captured by sequencing in a study of cytomegalovirus exposure and HLA in healthy donors. Regarding the study as a whole: There were a few CMV-associated chains whose specificity for CMV antigens was confirmed in vitro. It has been reported that TCR beta sequences accurately predicted the HLA-A and HLA-B alleles of most subjects. An analysis done earlier found most TCR beta V segments productive about 87% or about 30% of the time. Whilst most TCR sequences proved rare, a subset of public TCRs occurred across many donors.

This clone was counted only a few times. No antigen is known for it. Use of 60 Vbeta and 13 Jbeta primers characterized the PCR. TCRdb's table, derived via immunoSEQ multiplex PCR, lists solely in-frame clones and lacks some. The sample gives 150,000 to 200,000 clones, 85% of which show up once; 1% is in the top ten. The origin of this receptor is a boy younger than 10 in good health and CMV-seronegative. The sequenced sample consisted of PBMCs.

The CDR3 is CASSRAGAYGYTF. CDR3 coding DNA: TGTGCCAGCAGCCGAGCAGGGGCCTATGGCTACACCTTC. This sequence joins TRBV14 and TRBJ1-2; D perhaps matches TRBD1 (6 bases). V was clipped by 4 bases and J by 4 bases, with 10 bases between them. The CDR3 length is 13 residues. The germline CDR1 and CDR2 sequences are SGHDN and FVKESK.